The source of this T cell receptor (beta chain) is a study of blood T cell repertoires in COVID-19 (dated by TCRdb to about 2020). Study-level background: Samples covering the acute and convalescent phases of COVID-19 were provided by collaborators in the United States, Italy and Spain. The prospective study material was composed of cDNA or gDNA derived from T cells, B-cell-depleted T cells, or PBMCs. The sample metadata nearly always contained a de-identified subject ID, COVID-19 status, age in years and sex. The dataset comprised deeply sampled blood TCRbeta repertoires from subjects exposed to, actively infected with, or recovered from COVID-19. The samples were drawn from two sources: the first 160 participants of the ongoing ImmuneRACE study, and 950 to 1,500 subjects contributed by 6 global collaborators. Where HLA class I and class II types were available, the types were taken from metadata supplied by the sample provider, not from assay-based typing. The repertoires were made available in a free public database intended to serve as a resource for research on the immune response to SARS-CoV-2.

Samples from volunteer blood donors who had recovered from COVID-19 were contributed by a second Seattle source. Whole blood was collected in K2EDTA tubes by collaborating institutions according to the institutions' own protocols. For TCRbeta analysis, collaborator samples were shipped as frozen whole blood, as isolated PBMCs, or as DNA extracted from either sample type. Notes on this clone: Its antigen remains undetermined. Nothing much larger sits one base from this clone, and base qualities are not available.

TCRbeta CDR3 regions were amplified from genomic DNA by means of the immunoSEQ Assay, a bias-controlled multiplex PCR. Turning to the authors' computational methods: The number of nucleated cells in each sample was estimated by amplification of reference gene primers within the assay. To quantify the absolute abundance of each unique TCRbeta CDR3 rearrangement, sequence reads were collapsed and filtered. For each sample, productive Simpson clonality was calculated as the square root of Simpson's diversity index across productive rearrangements. The source is immuneACCESS, and TCRdb retained only in-frame sequences with V and J called. Part of the clones is not carried over; for the studies checked, unresolved V genes explain less than half of this, and the remainder is unexplained. V and J calls and clone size are those listed in that table; D and trimming were worked out from the DNA. For this sample there are some 300,000 clones; 70% to 90% appear just once. The top ten constitute 5.5% to 8% of the sample.

Overall study outcomes, separate from this receptor: The amount of clinical and demographic metadata varied by source and participant and was provided uncurated.

This TCR was recovered from a woman aged 25-40 years who had recovered from COVID-19. Sequenced: peripheral blood.

The CDR3 in this case is CASSKEPLRGRSSYEQYF. The DNA sequence is given as TGTGCCAGCAGCAAAGAGCCCCTCCGGGGAAGGAGCTCCTACGAGCAGTACTTC. The rearrangement joined TRBV21-1 to TRBJ2-7; TRBD2, as called in the table, went unchecked against the DNA. TRBV21-1 is a listed pseudogene. The CDR3 covers 18 residues, taking in both the cysteine and the phenylalanine. Only the CDR3 DNA stays, 54 bases, in frame from base 1.